Presented here are 15 T cell receptor beta chains from one specimen sequenced in a study of T cell repertoires in cytomegalovirus infection. TCRdb redid the calling of the reads with MiXCR, one entry per CDR3 protein. The data hold around 230,000 distinct CDR3 sequences, with around two fifths observed a single time. Their specific antigens are unknown. Material: CD8+ T cells from cultured PBMCs, obtained from culture after CMV antigen stimulation. Source of these receptors: a human donor in good health (CMV status not recorded). Some clones in this sample may be carry-over from other donors' samples.

This chain links TRBV18 with TRBJ1-1; tentative D call: TRBD1 (5 bases). There are 15 residues in the CDR3. Deletions cut 0 bases from V and 6 bases from J, with 14 bases between. Per germline, CDR1 KGHSH and CDR2 LQKENI. The CDR3 nucleotides read TGTGCCAGCTCACCACCATCAGGGTGGAGGGCTGAAGCTTTCTTT. It yields the protein CASSPPSGWRAEAFF.

The CDR3 loop reads CASKAGGSQPQHF. The CDR3 region has the DNA TGTGCCAGCAAGGCGGGAGGGAGTCAGCCCCAGCATTTT. The V gene is TRBV12-3 or TRBV12-4, the J gene TRBJ1-5; D is unresolved. The CDR3 has 13 amino acids. The V gene lost 7 bases and the J gene lost 6 bases, with 13 bases spanning the gap.

The genes are TRBV20-1 and TRBJ1-1, with unresolved D. Between the trimmed V and J ends, which lost 3 bases and 6 bases, there was a span of 35 bases. Germline-derived CDR1 and CDR2 are DFQATT and SNEGSKA (reference sequence). The CDR3 sequence is 20 residues long. This CDR3 is CSASQAPGPGSLGWDPEAFF. The CDR3 coding sequence is TGCAGTGCTAGTCAGGCCCCCGGACCGGGATCACTGGGATGGGATCCTGAAGCTTTCTTT.

Concerning this clonotype itself: Given the absence of the conserved phenylalanine or tryptophan at the CDR3 end, a read error is likely. The chain employs TRBV7-3 and TRBJ2-1, with D possibly being TRBD2 (6 bases). With 5 bases removed from V and 2 bases from J, the gap between germline ends came to 10 bases. The CDR3 runs to 14 residues. Germline loops: CDR1 SGHTA, CDR2 FQGTGA. The CDR3 DNA is TGTGCCAGCAGCCTGGAGGGACCCTACAATGAGCAGTTCTAC. Translation: CASSLEGPYNEQFY.

This clonotype came up a few times. The chain couples TRBV2 to TRBJ1-4; 10 positions agree with TRBD1. This CDR3 region has 14 residues. J gave up 7 bases and V 5 bases, and 4 bases lay outside the gene matches. Germline V CDR1 and CDR2: SNHLY, FYNNEI. CDR3 region: CASSSGQGSEKLFF. DNA for the CDR3: TGTGCCAGCAGTTCGGGACAGGGGAGTGAAAAACTGTTTTTT.

This chain links TRBV6-1 with TRBJ1-1, with D possibly matching TRBD1 (5 bases). Germline loops: CDR1 MNHNS, CDR2 SASEGT. The CDR3 consists of 13 residues. V dropped 8 bases and J dropped 4 bases, with 14 bases sitting between them. The CDR3 sequence is CASHDGTVTEAFF. CDR3 bases: TGTGCCAGCCACGACGGGACTGTCACTGAAGCTTTCTTT.

This clonotype came up once. This chain joins TRBV29-1 and TRBJ2-1; 9 positions agree with TRBD2. V trimming: 8 bases; J trimming: 7 bases; junction bases outside the gene matches: 6. The germline CDR1 and CDR2 sequences are SQVTM and ANQGSEA. The CDR3 contains 12 residues. CDR3 sequence (DNA): TGCAGCATAGGGACTAGCCCGAATGAGCAGTTCTTC. It encodes CSIGTSPNEQFF.

The chain uses TRBV11-2 and TRBJ2-2, with 12 bases aligning to TRBD2. V shed 3 bases and J 7 bases; nucleotides not matched to a gene: 6. Germline lookup yields CDR1 SGHAT and CDR2 FQNNGV. CDR3 length equals 16 residues. The CDR3 loop reads CASSFPPGLAGGELFF. CDR3 nucleotides: TGTGCCAGCAGCTTTCCGCCGGGACTAGCGGGCGGGGAGCTGTTTTTT.

This clonotype appeared a few times. The rearrangement links TRBV27 to TRBJ2-7; D may be TRBD1 or TRBD2 (5 bases each). The CDR3 is 16 amino acids. Per the germline V gene, CDR1 is MNHEY and CDR2 is SMNVEV (reference sequence). Deletions cut 5 bases from V and 4 bases from J, with 21 bases between. The CDR3 reads CASSLSSGTLSYEQYF. For the CDR3, the DNA is TGTGCCAGCAGTCTTTCTTCCGGGACCCTTTCTTACGAGCAGTACTTC.

This clonotype was seen only a few times. This rearrangement joins TRBV2 to TRBJ2-5, with no clear D. There are 11 residues in the CDR3. CDR1 and CDR2 from the germline V gene are SNHLY and FYNNEI. V lost 8 bases and J lost 4, with 8 bases in between. Written as DNA, the CDR3 is TGTGCCAGCCCCCTCGGAGAGACCCAGTACTTC. It yields the protein CASPLGETQYF.

This clonotype occurred many times. The rearrangement links TRBV7-2 to TRBJ2-7; TRBD2 matches 7 bases. V trimming: 1 base; J trimming: 3 bases; junction bases outside the gene matches: 3. There are 14 residues in the CDR3. The germline gives CDR1 SGHTA, CDR2 FQGNSA. The CDR3 sequence is CASSLERGNYEQYF. As DNA, the CDR3 is TGTGCCAGCAGCTTAGAGCGGGGAAACTACGAGCAGTACTTC.

V is TRBV27 and J is TRBJ1-1; D call uncertain. Trimming took 5 bases from V and 4 from J, leaving 14 bases between them. Germline assignment: CDR1 MNHEY and CDR2 SMNVEV (reference sequence). The CDR3 contains 14 residues. CDR3 nucleotide sequence: TGTGCCAGCAGTGAAGTGGATTTTGGCACTGAAGCTTTCTTT. Amino acid sequence: CASSEVDFGTEAFF.

This clonotype was seen more than once but under ten times. The chain links TRBV6-9 to TRBJ2-1; 9 bases are shared with TRBD2. Germline V gene lookup returns CDR1 MNHGY and CDR2 SVAAGI. J gave up 4 bases and V 0 bases, and 4 bases lay outside the gene matches. The CDR3 has 16 amino acids. This CDR3 is CASSYSCGGAYNEQFF. CDR3 in DNA: TGTGCCAGCAGTTATTCTTGCGGGGGGGCATACAATGAGCAGTTCTTC.

J is TRBJ1-6 and V is TRBV13, with TRBD1 identical over 8 bases. Germline V CDR1 and CDR2: PRHDT, FYEKMQ (reference sequence). This CDR3 contains 15 residues. The V and J ends lost 5 bases and 7 bases, in that order; junction bases with no gene match: 7. The CDR3 loop is CASSTRDRLNSPLHF. CDR3 bases: TGTGCCAGCAGCACCCGGGACAGGCTCAATTCACCCCTCCACTTT. Variable domain in full (rest from reference TRBV13 and TRBJ1-6): AAGVIQSPRHLIKEKRETATLKCYPIPRHDTVYWYQQGPGQDPQFLISFYEKMQSDKGSIPDRFSAQQFSDYHSELNMSSLELGDSALYFCASSTRDRLNSPLHFGNGTRLTVT.

This clonotype was counted a single time. This chain links TRBV6-5 with TRBJ1-6; 8 bases map to TRBD1. This CDR3 spans 20 amino acids. V lost 0 bases, J lost 5 bases, and 15 bases stayed unmatched. Germline V gene lookup returns CDR1 MNHEY and CDR2 SVGAGI. Here the CDR3 DNA reads TGTGCCAGCAGTTACTCGATTATCCTGGCAGGGGGCTTAGATAATTCACCCCTCCACTTT. It is translated as CASSYSIILAGGLDNSPLHF.